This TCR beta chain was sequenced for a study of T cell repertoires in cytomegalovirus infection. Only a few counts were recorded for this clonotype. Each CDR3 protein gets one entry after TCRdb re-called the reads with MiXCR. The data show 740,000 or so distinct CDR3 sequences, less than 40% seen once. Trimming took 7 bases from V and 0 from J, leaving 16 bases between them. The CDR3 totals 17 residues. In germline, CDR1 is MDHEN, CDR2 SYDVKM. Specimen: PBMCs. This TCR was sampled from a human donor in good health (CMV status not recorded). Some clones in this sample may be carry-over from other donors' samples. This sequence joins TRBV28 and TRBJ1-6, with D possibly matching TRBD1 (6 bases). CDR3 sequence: CASKRSLRGSYNSPLHF. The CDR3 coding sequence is TGTGCCAGCAAAAGATCCCTCAGGGGCTCCTATAATTCACCCCTCCACTTT.